This T cell receptor (beta chain) was observed in a study of graft-versus-host responses after intestinal transplantation (dated by TCRdb to about 2021). At the level of the whole study: Recipients received multivisceral, liver-intestinal, or isolated intestinal transplants. Alloreactive clones were identified by sequencing pre-transplant mixed lymphocyte reaction products and comparing them with unstimulated pre-transplant donor and recipient T cells. A cohort of about 26 intestinal transplant recipients, including one retransplant, was enrolled, and a few patients lacking pretransplant specimens were excluded. Anti-thymocyte globulin induction was given to all recipients, followed by maintenance tacrolimus and steroids for approximately 3 years. Graft-versus-host and host-versus-graft alloreactive T cell clones were tracked in the graft, circulation and bone marrow after intestinal transplantation using bulk TCR-beta CDR3 sequencing. A peak of at least 4% donor T cells among recipient peripheral blood mononuclear cells was the definition used for donor T cell macrochimerism. Rather than going through the commercial service, samples from three later patients were sequenced in-house on an Illumina MiSeq and processed with MiXCR.

Points on this clone: Its antigen specificity is not known. No much larger clone is present one base from it, and per-base qualities are unavailable.

The germline V gene provides CDR1 SGHTA and CDR2 FQGNSA. At the junction V is shortened by 5 bases and J by 3 bases; bases outside the gene matches: 13. From the cysteine up to the phenylalanine, the CDR3 has a length of 18 residues. Only the CDR3 DNA is retained, 54 bases long and in frame from the first base. Libraries were constructed by the immunoSEQ multiplex PCR assay. In most patients, genomic DNA was isolated using the Qiagen DNeasy Blood and Tissue Kit and sent frozen to Adaptive Biotechnologies for TCR sequencing. For most patients, genomic DNA was subjected to high-throughput TCR-beta CDR3 sequencing by Adaptive Biotechnologies. Per the source publication's procedure: Adaptive's ImmunoSEQ software supplied the TCR sequencing data for 15 to 20 patients, while MiXCR and VDJtools were used to process a few other patients. To correct CD4 versus CD8 sorting errors, any sequence found in both subsets at a frequency ratio below 5:1 was removed. CDR3 nucleotide sequences shared between donor and recipient were removed because the origin of such sequences could not be assigned. To be classed as alloreactive, a clone needed at least 2-fold expansion over unstimulated cells and a minimum CFSE-low frequency of 0.002% (template counts) or 0.001% (read counts). Clones detected in sequenced pre-transplant spleen, lymph node, or MLR CFSE-low populations of the donor or recipient were defined as mappable. Cumulative frequency of alloreactive clones was calculated as a percentage of all sequences weighted by copy number. Entries here come from immuneACCESS through TCRdb and include only in-frame sequences with V and J called. Some clones fail to appear in such tables; in the studies checked, an unresolved V gene covers under half of the shortfall, and the cause of the remainder is unknown. V, J and clone size derive from that table, while D and trimming were established from the DNA sequence. This sample has some 62,000 clones in its table, and roughly nine tenths of those were observed once. The ten largest clonotypes hold 1.5% to 2% of the sample.

General findings and caveats noted by the study authors: The conclusions were limited by the relatively low number and heterogeneity of the intestinal transplant patients. High GvH to HvG T cell clonal ratios were observed in the allografts of patients with donor T cell macrochimerism. Peak levels of circulating GvH clones were associated with declines in HvG clones early after transplant. GvH clones were found in recipient bone marrow, and some of the GvH clones appeared earlier in ileal mucosa or blood, which is consistent with an intestinal mucosal origin.

The time point tag for this specimen amounts to: cells obtained before transplantation from donor or recipient. CD3+CD4+ and CD3+CD8+ populations were FACS-sorted from unstimulated pre-transplant donor and recipient cells taken from spleen or lymph nodes. Sequencing used unstimulated CD8+ T cells sorted from spleen or lymph node cells, obtained before transplant. The V and J genes are TRBV7-2 and TRBJ2-7; TRBD2 fits 13 bases in the junction. This TCR was recovered from a human donor who was the organ donor for an intestinal transplant. The DNA sequence is given as TGTGCCAGCAGCGAGCAACCACCGGGACTAGCGGGAATCTACGAGCAGTACTTC. The encoded protein is CASSEQPPGLAGIYEQYF.